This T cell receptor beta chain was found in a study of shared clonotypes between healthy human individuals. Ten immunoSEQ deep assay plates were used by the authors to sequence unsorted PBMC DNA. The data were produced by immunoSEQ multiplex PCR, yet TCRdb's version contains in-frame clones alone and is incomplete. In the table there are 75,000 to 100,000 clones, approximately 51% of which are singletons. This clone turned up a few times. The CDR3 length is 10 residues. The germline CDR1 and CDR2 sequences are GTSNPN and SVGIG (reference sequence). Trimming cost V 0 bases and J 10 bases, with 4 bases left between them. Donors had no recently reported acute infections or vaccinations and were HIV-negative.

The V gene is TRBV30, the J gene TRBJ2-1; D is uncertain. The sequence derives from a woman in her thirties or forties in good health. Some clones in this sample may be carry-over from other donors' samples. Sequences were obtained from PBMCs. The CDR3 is CAWSVAEQFF. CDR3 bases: TGTGCCTGGAGTGTGGCCGAGCAGTTCTTC.